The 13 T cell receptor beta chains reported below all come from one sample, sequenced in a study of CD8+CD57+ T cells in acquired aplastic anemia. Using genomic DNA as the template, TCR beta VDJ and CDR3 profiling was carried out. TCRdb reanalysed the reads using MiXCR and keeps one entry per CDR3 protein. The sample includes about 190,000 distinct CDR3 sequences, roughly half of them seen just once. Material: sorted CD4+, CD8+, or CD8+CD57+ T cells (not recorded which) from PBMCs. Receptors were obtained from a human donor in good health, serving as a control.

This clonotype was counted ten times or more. The CDR3 here is CATSGTSWGEQYF. CDR3 in DNA: TGTGCCACCAGCGGGACTTCCTGGGGCGAGCAGTACTTC. The V gene is TRBV24-1, the J gene TRBJ2-7; weak D call: TRBD2 (6 bases). V was shortened by 7 bases and J by 6 bases, with 15 bases between the two germline ends. This CDR3 has 13 amino acids. Germline CDR1 reads KGHDR; CDR2 reads SFDVKD.

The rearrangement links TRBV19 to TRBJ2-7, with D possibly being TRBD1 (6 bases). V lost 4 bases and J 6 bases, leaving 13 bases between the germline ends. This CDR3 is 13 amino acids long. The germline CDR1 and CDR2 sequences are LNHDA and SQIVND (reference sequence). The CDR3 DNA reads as TGTGCCAGTAGTAAGACTACAGGGTCCGAGCAGTACTTC. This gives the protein CASSKTTGSEQYF.

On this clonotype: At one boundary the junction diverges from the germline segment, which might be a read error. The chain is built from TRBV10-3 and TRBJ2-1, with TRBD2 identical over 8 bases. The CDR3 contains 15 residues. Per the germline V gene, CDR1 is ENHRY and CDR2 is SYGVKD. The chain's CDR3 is CASSPSGGPYSEQFF. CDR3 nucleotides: TGTGCCAGCAGCCCCAGCGGGGGCCCCTACAGTGAGCAGTTCTTC.

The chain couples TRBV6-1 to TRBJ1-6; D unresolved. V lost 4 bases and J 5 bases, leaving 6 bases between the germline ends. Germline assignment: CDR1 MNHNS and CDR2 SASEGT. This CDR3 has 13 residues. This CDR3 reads CASSAWDNSPLHF. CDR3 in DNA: TGTGCCAGCAGTGCGTGGGATAATTCACCCCTCCACTTT.

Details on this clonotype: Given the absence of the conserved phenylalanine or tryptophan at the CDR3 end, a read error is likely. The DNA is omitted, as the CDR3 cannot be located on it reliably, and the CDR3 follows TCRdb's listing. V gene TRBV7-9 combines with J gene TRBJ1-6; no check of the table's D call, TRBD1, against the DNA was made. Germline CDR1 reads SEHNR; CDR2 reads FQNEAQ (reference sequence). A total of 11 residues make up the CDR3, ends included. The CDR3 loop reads CASERGVIKGP.

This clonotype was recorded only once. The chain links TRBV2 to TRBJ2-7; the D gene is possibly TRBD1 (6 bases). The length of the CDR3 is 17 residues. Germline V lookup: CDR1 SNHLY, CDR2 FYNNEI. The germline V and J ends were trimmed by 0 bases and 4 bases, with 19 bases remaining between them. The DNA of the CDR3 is TGTGCCAGCAGTGAAGCGGTTCAGGGGACAAGGACGTACGAGCAGTACTTC. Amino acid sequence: CASSEAVQGTRTYEQYF.

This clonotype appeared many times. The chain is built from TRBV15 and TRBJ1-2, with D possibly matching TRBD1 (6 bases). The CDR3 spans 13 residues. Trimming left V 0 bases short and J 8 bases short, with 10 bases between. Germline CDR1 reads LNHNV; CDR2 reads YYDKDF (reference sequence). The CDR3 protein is CATSRDQGYGYTF. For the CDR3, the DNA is TGTGCCACCAGCAGAGATCAGGGGTACGGCTACACCTTC.

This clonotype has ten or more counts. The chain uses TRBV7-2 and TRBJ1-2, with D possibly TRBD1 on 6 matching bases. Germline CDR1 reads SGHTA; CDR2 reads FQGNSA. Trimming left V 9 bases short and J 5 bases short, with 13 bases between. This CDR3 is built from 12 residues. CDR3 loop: CASRDIAYGYTF. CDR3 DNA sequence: TGTGCCAGTAGGGACATTGCATATGGCTACACCTTC.

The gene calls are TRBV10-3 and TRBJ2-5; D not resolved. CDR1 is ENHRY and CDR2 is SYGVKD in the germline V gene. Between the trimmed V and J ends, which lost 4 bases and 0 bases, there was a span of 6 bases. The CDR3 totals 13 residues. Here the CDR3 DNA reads TGTGCCATCAGTGCTGGGTACCAAGAGACCCAGTACTTC. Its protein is CAISAGYQETQYF.

The CDR3, as DNA: TGTGCCAGTAGTATTTATTCCCCCTTGGGTCAGCCCCAGCATTTT. Encoded protein: CASSIYSPLGQPQHF. This chain connects TRBV19 to TRBJ1-5; D remains ambiguous. Germline V CDR1 and CDR2: LNHDA, SQIVND (reference sequence). Trimming took off 3 bases at V and 6 bases at J, with 15 bases between the two ends. The CDR3 consists of 15 residues. The whole variable domain, remainder taken from reference TRBV19 and TRBJ1-5, is DGGITQSPKYLFRKEGQNVTLSCEQNLNHDAMYWYRQDPGQGLRLIYYSQIVNDFQKGDIAEGYSVSREKKESFPLTVTSAQKNPTAFYLCASSIYSPLGQPQHFGDGTRLSIL.

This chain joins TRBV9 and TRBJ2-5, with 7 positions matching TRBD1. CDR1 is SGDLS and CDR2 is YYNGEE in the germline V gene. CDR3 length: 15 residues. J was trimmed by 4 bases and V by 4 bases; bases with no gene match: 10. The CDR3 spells CASSLENRGLETQYF. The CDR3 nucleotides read TGTGCCAGCAGCTTAGAGAACAGGGGCCTAGAGACCCAGTACTTC.

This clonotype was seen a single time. The CDR3 loop is CASSGQNEKLFF. The DNA of the CDR3 is TGCGCCAGCAGTGGACAGAATGAAAAACTGTTTTTT. The chain recombines TRBV10-1 with TRBJ1-4; D might be TRBD1 (5 bases). This CDR3 is 12 amino acids long. Germline CDR1 and CDR2: WNHNN and SYGVQD (reference sequence). Trimming left V 4 bases short and J 5 bases short, with 5 bases between.

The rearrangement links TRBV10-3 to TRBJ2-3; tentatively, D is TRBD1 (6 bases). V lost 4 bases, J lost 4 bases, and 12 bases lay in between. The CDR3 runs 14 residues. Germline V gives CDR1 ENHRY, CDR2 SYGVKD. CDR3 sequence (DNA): TGTGCCATCAGTGGACAGGACAGCCCAGATACGCAGTATTTT. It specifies CAISGQDSPDTQYF.